The clone carrying this T cell receptor beta chain was counted between two and nine times. Each CDR3 protein is one row after TCRdb ran MiXCR on the RT-PCR reads. The sample consists of 84,000 or so distinct CDR3 sequences, 45% to 50% of them appearing once. The sample comes from a study of patients and donors after allogeneic stem cell transplantation. CDR1 SNHLY and CDR2 FYNNEI come from the germline V gene. This CDR3 has 11 residues. Trimming removed 4 bases at V and 7 bases at J, with 4 bases between. This chain uses TRBV2 with TRBJ1-4, with unresolved D. This clonotype originated in a human donor who was either an allogeneic HSCT recipient or a stem cell or donor lymphocyte infusion donor (not recorded which). It is not recorded whose cells these are; they may come from a transplant donor. The sequencing input was blood, either unsorted or a sorted T cell fraction (not recorded which). CDR3 nucleotides: TGTGCCAGCAGTGGTCCTGAAAAACTGTTTTTT. Protein product: CASSGPEKLFF.